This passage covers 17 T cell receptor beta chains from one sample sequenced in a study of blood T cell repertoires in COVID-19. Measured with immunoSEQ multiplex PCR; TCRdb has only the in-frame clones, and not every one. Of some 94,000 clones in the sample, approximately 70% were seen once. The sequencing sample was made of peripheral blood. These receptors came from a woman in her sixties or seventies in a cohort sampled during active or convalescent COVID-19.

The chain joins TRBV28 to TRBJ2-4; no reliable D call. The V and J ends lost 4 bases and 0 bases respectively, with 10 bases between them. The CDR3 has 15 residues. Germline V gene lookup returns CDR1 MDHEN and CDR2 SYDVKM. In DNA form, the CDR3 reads TGTGCCAGCAGTTCTTACAGCCTAGCCAAAAACATTCAGTACTTC. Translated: CASSSYSLAKNIQYF. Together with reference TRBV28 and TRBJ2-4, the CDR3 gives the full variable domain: DVKVTQSSRYLVKRTGEKVFLECVQDMDHENMFWYRQDPGLGLRLIYFSYDVKMKEKGDIPEGYSVSREKKERFSLILESASTNQTSMYLCASSSYSLAKNIQYFGAGTRLSVL.

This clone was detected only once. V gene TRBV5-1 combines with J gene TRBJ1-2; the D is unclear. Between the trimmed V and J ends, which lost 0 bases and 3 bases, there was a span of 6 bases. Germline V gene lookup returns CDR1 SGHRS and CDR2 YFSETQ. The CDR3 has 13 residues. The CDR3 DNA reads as TGCGCCAGCAGCTTGGACAGCCACTATGGCTACACCTTC. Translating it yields CASSLDSHYGYTF. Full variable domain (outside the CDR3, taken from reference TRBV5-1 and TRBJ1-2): KAGVTQTPRYLIKTRGQQVTLSCSPISGHRSVSWYQQTPGQGLQFLFEYFSETQRNKGNFPGRFSGRQFSNSRSEMNVSTLELGDSALYLCASSLDSHYGYTFGSGTRLTVV.

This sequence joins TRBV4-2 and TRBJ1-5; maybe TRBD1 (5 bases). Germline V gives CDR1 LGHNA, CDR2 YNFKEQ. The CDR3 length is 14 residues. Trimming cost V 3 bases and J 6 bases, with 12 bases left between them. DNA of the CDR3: TGTGCCAGCAGCCACCCGGGGGGAGCTCAGCCCCAGCATTTT. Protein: CASSHPGGAQPQHF.

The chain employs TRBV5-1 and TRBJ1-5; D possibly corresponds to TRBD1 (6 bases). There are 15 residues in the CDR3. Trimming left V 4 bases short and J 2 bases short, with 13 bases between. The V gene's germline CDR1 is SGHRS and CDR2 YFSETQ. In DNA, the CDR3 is TGCGCCAGCAGCGAGGACAGCGGGGGCAATCAGCCCCAGCATTTT. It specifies CASSEDSGGNQPQHF. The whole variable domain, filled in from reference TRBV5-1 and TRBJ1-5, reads KAGVTQTPRYLIKTRGQQVTLSCSPISGHRSVSWYQQTPGQGLQFLFEYFSETQRNKGNFPGRFSGRQFSNSRSEMNVSTLELGDSALYLCASSEDSGGNQPQHFGDGTRLSIL.

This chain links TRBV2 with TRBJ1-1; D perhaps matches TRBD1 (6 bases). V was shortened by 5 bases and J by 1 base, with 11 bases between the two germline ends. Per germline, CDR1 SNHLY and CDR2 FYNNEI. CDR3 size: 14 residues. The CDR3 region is CASSLWTANTEAFF. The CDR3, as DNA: TGTGCCAGCAGTCTCTGGACAGCGAACACTGAAGCTTTCTTT.

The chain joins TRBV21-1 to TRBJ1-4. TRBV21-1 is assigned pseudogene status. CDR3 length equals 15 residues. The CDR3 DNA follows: TGTGCCAGCAGGGGGGGGAAGACCCCTAATGAAAAACTGTTTTTT. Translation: CASRGGKTPNEKLFF.

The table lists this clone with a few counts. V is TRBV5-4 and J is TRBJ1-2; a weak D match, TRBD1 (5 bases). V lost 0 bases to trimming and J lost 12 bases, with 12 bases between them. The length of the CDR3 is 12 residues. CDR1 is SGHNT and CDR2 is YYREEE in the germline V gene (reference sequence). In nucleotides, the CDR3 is TGTGCCAGCAGCTTGGACAGGATGGTAAACACCTTC. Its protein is CASSLDRMVNTF.

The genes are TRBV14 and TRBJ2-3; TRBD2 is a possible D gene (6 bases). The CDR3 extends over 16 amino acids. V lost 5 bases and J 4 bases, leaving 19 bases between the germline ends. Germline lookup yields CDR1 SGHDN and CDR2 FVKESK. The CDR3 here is CASSSGSLGGADTQYF. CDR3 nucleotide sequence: TGTGCCAGCAGCTCCGGGAGCCTAGGTGGGGCAGATACGCAGTATTTT.

The CDR3 loop is CAWTGGGELFF. The CDR3 DNA follows: TGTGCCTGGACAGGTGGAGGGGAGCTGTTTTTT. The chain couples TRBV30 to TRBJ2-2; no clear D gene. Trimming removed 4 bases at V and 8 bases at J, with 8 bases between. The CDR3 has 11 residues. Per germline, CDR1 GTSNPN and CDR2 SVGIG (reference sequence).

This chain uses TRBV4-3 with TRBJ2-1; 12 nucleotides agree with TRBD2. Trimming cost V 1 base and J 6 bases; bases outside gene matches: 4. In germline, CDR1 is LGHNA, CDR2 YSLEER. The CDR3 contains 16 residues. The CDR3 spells CASSQASGGAVNEQFF. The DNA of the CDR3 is TGCGCCAGCAGCCAAGCTAGCGGGGGGGCAGTCAATGAGCAGTTCTTC.

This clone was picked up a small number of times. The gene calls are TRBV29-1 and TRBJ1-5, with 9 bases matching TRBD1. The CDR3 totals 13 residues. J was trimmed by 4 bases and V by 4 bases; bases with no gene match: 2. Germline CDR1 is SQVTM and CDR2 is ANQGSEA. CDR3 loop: CSVGQGGNQPQHF. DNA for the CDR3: TGCAGCGTTGGACAGGGGGGTAATCAGCCCCAGCATTTT.

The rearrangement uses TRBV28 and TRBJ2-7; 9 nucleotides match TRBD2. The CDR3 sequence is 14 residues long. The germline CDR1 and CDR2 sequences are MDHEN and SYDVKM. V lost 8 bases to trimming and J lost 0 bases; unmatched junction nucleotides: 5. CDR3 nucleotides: TGTGCCAGCGTCGCGGGGGGGCCCTCCTACGAGCAGTACTTC. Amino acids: CASVAGGPSYEQYF.

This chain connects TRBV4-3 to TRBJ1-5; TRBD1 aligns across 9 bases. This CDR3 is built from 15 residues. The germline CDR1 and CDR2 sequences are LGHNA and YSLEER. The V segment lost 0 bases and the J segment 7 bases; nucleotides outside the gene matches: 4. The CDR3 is CASSQEQGARQPQHF. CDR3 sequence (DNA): TGCGCCAGCAGCCAAGAACAGGGGGCTAGGCAGCCCCAGCATTTT.

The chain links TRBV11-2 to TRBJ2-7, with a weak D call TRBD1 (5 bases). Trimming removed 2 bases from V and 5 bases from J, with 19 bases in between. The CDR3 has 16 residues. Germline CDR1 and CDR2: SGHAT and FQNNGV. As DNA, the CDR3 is TGTGCCAGCAGCTTAAGGACAACAGTTTTACAAGACGAGCAGTACTTC. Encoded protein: CASSLRTTVLQDEQYF.

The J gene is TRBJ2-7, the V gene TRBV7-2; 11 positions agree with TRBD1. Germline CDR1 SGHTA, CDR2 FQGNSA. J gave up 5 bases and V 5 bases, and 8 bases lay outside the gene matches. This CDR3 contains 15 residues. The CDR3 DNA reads TGTGCCAGCAGCCCGCGGACAGGGGGCGGCAACGAGCAGTACTTC. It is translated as CASSPRTGGGNEQYF.

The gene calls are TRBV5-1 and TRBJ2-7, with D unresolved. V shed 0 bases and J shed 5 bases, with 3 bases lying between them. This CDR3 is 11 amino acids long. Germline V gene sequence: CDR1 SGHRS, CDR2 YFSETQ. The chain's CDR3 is CASSLGNEQYF. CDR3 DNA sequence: TGCGCCAGCAGCTTGGGTAACGAGCAGTACTTC.

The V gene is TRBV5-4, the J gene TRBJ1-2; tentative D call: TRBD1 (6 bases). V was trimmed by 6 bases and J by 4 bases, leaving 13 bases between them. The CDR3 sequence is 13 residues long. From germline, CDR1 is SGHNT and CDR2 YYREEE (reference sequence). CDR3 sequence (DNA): TGTGCCAGCACCAAAACAGGGTTCTATGGCTACACCTTC. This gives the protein CASTKTGFYGYTF. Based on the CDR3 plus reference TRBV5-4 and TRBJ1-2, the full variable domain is ETGVTQSPTHLIKTRGQQVTLRCSSQSGHNTVSWYQQALGQGPQFIFQYYREEENGRGNFPPRFSGLQFPNYSSELNVNALELDDSALYLCASTKTGFYGYTFGSGTRLTVV.